Listed below are T cell receptor beta chains from one sample, sequenced in a study of T cells after yellow fever vaccination. In TCRdb, the 5' RACE reads were re-called with MiXCR into one record per CDR3 protein. The sample includes about 45,000 distinct CDR3 sequences, 6.8% of them seen just once. The specimen comprised CD8+ T cells not binding an NS4B(214-222) dextramer, sorted from PBMCs, sampled 45 days after the yellow fever booster vaccination. The source of these receptors is a young man who received the YFV17D yellow fever vaccine. Each CDR3 is given with its conserved first and last residue. Where a row states a size, it is once, few, many or the class of an expanded clone; other rows omit it.

v_call clone_size cdr3_aa
TRBV6-5 NA CASSPDRAGAYEQYF
TRBV29-1 many CSAGTSGHYEQYF
TRBV12-3/TRBV12-4 many CASNLAGVASEQFF
TRBV7-8 few CASSTGLAGGPVEQYF
TRBV11-3 many CASSGSQGGSGEYEQFF
TRBV20-1 many CSAKSLAGDGGTFF
TRBV4-2 many CASSQGVVAPGGNEQFF
TRBV4-3 many CASSQDELDLPNEQFF
TRBV7-9 many CASSLPGTGTLEYGYTF
TRBV28 many CASSTPTRTNEQYF
TRBV5-6 many CASSLDRNYEQYF
TRBV14 many CASSQSPGGTSHF
TRBV29-1 few CSVEEGFTEAFF
TRBV12-3/TRBV12-4 many CASTFSGGWELFF
TRBV23-1 few CASSQSHPEGNGDEAFF
TRBV29-1 many CSVESESGHEDTQYF
TRBV20-1 many CSASSGRDYNEQFF
TRBV7-9 few CASSPPGIAGEGNEQFF
TRBV25-1 many CASSQRGFEQFF
TRBV27 many CASSLLAGVGRIQYF
TRBV13 few CASSLGSSSYEQYF
TRBV6-2/TRBV6-3 many CASSYSMPLGGPEAFF
TRBV18 many CASSPPRISDEQFF
TRBV12-3/TRBV12-4 NA CASSRTGAGANVLTF
TRBV20-1 few CSARYPGGFYEQYF
TRBV4-3 many CASSQLGGPSTDTQYF
TRBV7-8 many CASSPTAGDNEQFF
TRBV28 many CASTLNGGRVTDTQYF
TRBV11-2 NA CASSLLQVQETQYF
TRBV28 many CASSFVGQGQETQYF
TRBV19 many CASSFTGWGTEAFF
TRBV11-2 many CASSLGTSYNEQFF
TRBV15 few CATSSQGPRVAQYF
TRBV12-3/TRBV12-4 many CASSSGTSGQGYNEQFF
TRBV6-2/TRBV6-3 many CASGTGNEQYF
TRBV12-3/TRBV12-4 many CASSLEGQQGTQYF
TRBV6-2/TRBV6-3 NA CASTPPGGKETSGRVPEQFF
TRBV7-2 many CASLGLAINNEQFF
TRBV20-1 many CSADLAGRTYEQYF
TRBV27 many CASSFTGTDYEQYF
TRBV20-1 NA CSAPPIEGRGNEQFF
TRBV12-3/TRBV12-4 many CASSFGADLNYGYTF
TRBV7-9 many CASSPFIEYEQYF
TRBV18 many CASSPVGRTGDTEAFF
TRBV3-1 many CASSQGKGTGGAETQYF
TRBV9 many CASSKTGTAGDTQYF
TRBV6-2/TRBV6-3 many CASSYPHLSAGDDRETQYF
TRBV7-6 many CASSLYPTGGEQFF
TRBV9 many CASSAPRTESSGANVLTF
TRBV4-3 many CASSLGLSPPGGEQYF
TRBV12-3/TRBV12-4 many CASRTGREMNTEAFF
TRBV7-8 NA CASSSELAGGTNEQFF
TRBV15 many CATSRVQIQAKNIQYF
TRBV10-2 NA CASRGQGIVLYGYTF
TRBV5-1 few CASSSTGSSGNTIYF
TRBV7-6 few CASSSYSGSSYNEQFF